These 25 T cell receptor beta chains originate from one sample sequenced in a study of cytomegalovirus exposure and HLA in healthy donors. 60 Vbeta and 13 Jbeta primers were used in PCR. Assay: immunoSEQ multiplex PCR; the TCRdb copy retains only in-frame clones and omits some. The data contain 150,000 to 200,000 clones, around 80% of them singletons. Sequencing used PBMCs. Receptors originate from a woman under 40 in good health and CMV-seronegative.

This chain joins TRBV29-1 and TRBJ2-7, with a tentative D call TRBD2 (5 bases). CDR1 is SQVTM and CDR2 is ANQGSEA in the germline V gene. This CDR3 has 12 amino acids. Trimming shortened V by 4 bases and J by 0 bases, and 7 bases separated the two germline ends. For the CDR3, the DNA is TGCAGCGTTGGTGAGGGCTCCTACGAGCAGTACTTC. Its translation is CSVGEGSYEQYF.

The rearrangement uses TRBV19 and TRBJ2-5; maybe TRBD1 (6 bases). With 7 bases removed from V and 5 bases from J, the gap between germline ends came to 14 bases. The germline gives CDR1 LNHDA, CDR2 SQIVND (reference sequence). The CDR3 has 13 amino acids. The CDR3 sequence is CASKPGHYETQYF. CDR3 coding DNA: TGTGCCAGTAAACCGGGACACTACGAGACCCAGTACTTC.

The chain uses TRBV27 and TRBJ2-7; possible D gene TRBD2, 6 bases. Germline-derived CDR1 and CDR2 are MNHEY and SMNVEV (reference sequence). Trimming cost V 2 bases and J 4 bases, with 9 bases left between them. The CDR3 runs to 13 residues. CDR3: CASSLRETYEQYF. The CDR3 nucleotides are TGTGCCAGCAGTTTACGGGAGACATACGAGCAGTACTTC.

The chain combines TRBV20-1 with TRBJ2-3; D possibly corresponds to TRBD1 (5 bases). CDR1 and CDR2 from the germline V gene are DFQATT and SNEGSKA (reference sequence). Deletions cut 8 bases from V and 2 bases from J, with 8 bases between. The CDR3 runs 11 residues. CDR3 coding DNA: TGCAGTACAGGACCCACAGATACGCAGTATTTT. Protein product: CSTGPTDTQYF.

The rearrangement uses TRBV6-1 and TRBJ2-7, with D possibly matching TRBD1 (6 bases). The CDR3 is 13 residues long. Germline assignment: CDR1 MNHNS and CDR2 SASEGT. The V and J ends lost 8 bases and 5 bases respectively, with 16 bases between them. CDR3 nucleotides: TGTGCCAGCTCAACAGGGTTATGGGACGAGCAGTACTTC. Its translation is CASSTGLWDEQYF.

CDR3 coding DNA: TGTGCCAGCACAGACAGGACCCGACGGGTGAGCACTGAAGCTTTCTTT. It yields the protein CASTDRTRRVSTEAFF. The chain combines TRBV2 with TRBJ1-1; D might be TRBD1 (6 bases). Germline loops: CDR1 SNHLY, CDR2 FYNNEI. This CDR3 is 16 amino acids long. The V gene lost 7 bases and the J gene lost 4 bases, with 22 bases spanning the gap.

This clone was counted between two and nine times. The chain is built from TRBV28 and TRBJ1-4; the match to TRBD1 covers 7 bases. Germline V gene sequence: CDR1 MDHEN, CDR2 SYDVKM. The V segment lost 5 bases and the J segment 6 bases; nucleotides outside the gene matches: 30. This CDR3 contains 22 residues. The CDR3 coding sequence is TGTGCCAGCAGTCCATTGGATCGTATAGGTCGCCCGGGGCAGGGGGTTCATGAAAAACTGTTTTTT. This translates into CASSPLDRIGRPGQGVHEKLFF. Combining the CDR3 with reference TRBV28 and TRBJ1-4 gives the whole variable domain DVKVTQSSRYLVKRTGEKVFLECVQDMDHENMFWYRQDPGLGLRLIYFSYDVKMKEKGDIPEGYSVSREKKERFSLILESASTNQTSMYLCASSPLDRIGRPGQGVHEKLFFGSGTQLSVL.

The chain carries TRBV5-5 and TRBJ1-2; 7 bases match TRBD1. J lost 3 bases, V lost 0 bases, and 5 bases had no gene match. The CDR3 extends over 15 amino acids. Germline CDR1 and CDR2: SGHKS and YYEKEE (reference sequence). Here the CDR3 reads CASSLDVTGDYGYTF. The CDR3 nucleotides read TGTGCCAGCAGCTTGGACGTCACAGGGGACTATGGCTACACCTTC.

The rearrangement joins TRBV7-2 to TRBJ2-5; 7 bases fit TRBD1. The DNA end lines up better with TRBJ2-7; the J call may be wrong. This CDR3 has 15 amino acids. CDR1 and CDR2 from the germline V gene are SGHTA and FQGNSA. The CDR3 nucleotides read TGTGCCAGCAGCTCCGACAGGGCAACATACTACGAGCAGTACTTC. Encoded protein: CASSSDRATYYEQYF.

This sequence joins TRBV7-9 and TRBJ1-1; TRBD1 matches at 9 bases. This CDR3 has 14 amino acids. Per the germline V gene, CDR1 is SEHNR and CDR2 is FQNEAQ (reference sequence). V shed 5 bases and J 4 bases; nucleotides not matched to a gene: 5. The CDR3 DNA reads as TGTGCCAGCAGCCCCTCGGGACAGGGCACTGAAGCTTTCTTT. Translating gives CASSPSGQGTEAFF. Full variable domain (remainder filled in from reference TRBV7-9 and TRBJ1-1): DTGVSQNPRHKITKRGQNVTFRCDPISEHNRLYWYRQTLGQGPEFLTYFQNEAQLEKSRLLSDRFSAERPKGSFSTLEIQRTEQGDSAMYLCASSPSGQGTEAFFGQGTRLTVV.

This clone came up a few times. The chain couples TRBV28 to TRBJ2-1; maybe TRBD1 (6 bases). Germline V lookup: CDR1 MDHEN, CDR2 SYDVKM. The CDR3 spans 14 residues. V lost 6 bases and J lost 7, with 16 bases in between. CDR3 in DNA: TGTGCCAGCAGCACCAAAGACAGGAGTAATGAGCAGTTCTTC. Translation gives CASSTKDRSNEQFF.

The chain carries TRBV30 and TRBJ2-2; 8 positions match TRBD2. J gave up 7 bases and V 8 bases, and 18 bases lay outside the gene matches. This CDR3 has 16 amino acids. The V gene's germline CDR1 is GTSNPN and CDR2 SVGIG (reference sequence). Written as DNA, the CDR3 is TGTGCCCTGGGCAGCGGGAGATTAGGGTCGGGCGGGGAGCTGTTTTTT. Translated, it gives CALGSGRLGSGGELFF.

The DNA of the CDR3 is TGTGCCAGCAGTGAAGTCGGGTCCTACACCTTC. Amino acid sequence: CASSEVGSYTF. The chain links TRBV6-1 to TRBJ1-2; D remains unclear. Germline values: CDR1 MNHNS, CDR2 SASEGT. V was trimmed by 1 base and J by 10 bases, leaving 7 bases between them. The CDR3 consists of 11 residues.

This clone was recorded once. This chain uses TRBV5-6 with TRBJ1-5, with a tentative D call TRBD1 (6 bases). CDR1 and CDR2 from the germline V gene are SGHDT and YYEEEE. The ends were cut back, 2 bases at V and 0 bases at J, with 21 bases in the middle. The CDR3 is made up of 19 amino acids. The CDR3 nucleotides read TGTGCCAGCAGCTTCGGGGGGCCCCGCCGAGTATATAGCAATCAGCCCCAGCATTTT. Translating it yields CASSFGGPRRVYSNQPQHF.

This sequence joins TRBV4-3 and TRBJ2-2, with a tentative D call TRBD1 (6 bases). This CDR3 contains 16 residues. Per germline, CDR1 LGHNA and CDR2 YSLEER. Trimming left V 4 bases short and J 0 bases short, with 12 bases between. The CDR3 region is CASSPLGTTNTGELFF. DNA for the CDR3: TGCGCCAGCAGCCCTCTCGGGACAACGAACACCGGGGAGCTGTTTTTT.

The V and J genes are TRBV2 and TRBJ2-2; D is possibly TRBD2 (6 bases). Per germline, CDR1 SNHLY and CDR2 FYNNEI. The germline V and J ends were trimmed by 5 bases and 4 bases, with 11 bases remaining between them. This CDR3 is built from 14 residues. Here the CDR3 DNA reads TGTGCCAGCAGTCCGACTAGATTCACCGGGGAGCTGTTTTTT. Protein: CASSPTRFTGELFF.

The V gene is TRBV28, the J gene TRBJ2-7; D unclear. The CDR3 consists of 10 residues. The V end lost 5 bases, the J end lost 7 bases, and 6 bases lay between the germline ends. Germline lookup yields CDR1 MDHEN and CDR2 SYDVKM. The CDR3 nucleotides are TGTGCCAGCAGTGCGGAGGAGCAGTACTTC. This translates into CASSAEEQYF.

V usage is TRBV9 and J usage is TRBJ1-4, with D possibly TRBD1 on 6 matching bases. This CDR3 region has 13 residues. Germline-derived CDR1 and CDR2 are SGDLS and YYNGEE. Trimming took 7 bases from V and 7 from J, leaving 14 bases between them. This CDR3 reads CASGRGAGEKLFF. The DNA of the CDR3 is TGTGCCAGCGGACGGGGGGCAGGTGAAAAACTGTTTTTT.

J is TRBJ2-3 and V is TRBV9, with TRBD2 matching over 11 bases. This CDR3 spans 20 amino acids. Germline loops: CDR1 SGDLS, CDR2 YYNGEE. The trim removed 2 bases at V and 0 bases at J, leaving 14 bases unmatched. The CDR3 here is CASSVSPLGSGGASTDTQYF. CDR3 nucleotide sequence: TGTGCCAGCAGCGTCTCCCCCCTGGGTAGCGGGGGGGCCAGCACAGATACGCAGTATTTT.

The CDR3 here is CASSNRITGSNYNEQFF. CDR3 coding DNA: TGTGCCAGCAGCAACCGGATCACAGGGTCGAACTACAATGAGCAGTTCTTC. This chain joins TRBV9 and TRBJ2-1; D perhaps matches TRBD1 (6 bases). V shed 4 bases and J shed 3 bases, with 20 bases lying between them. The germline V gene encodes CDR1 SGDLS and CDR2 YYNGEE. This CDR3 comprises 17 residues.

The J gene is TRBJ2-7, the V gene TRBV5-1; 12 positions agree with TRBD2. V trimming: 0 bases; J trimming: 7 bases; junction bases outside the gene matches: 8. This CDR3 spans 16 amino acids. CDR1 is SGHRS, CDR2 YFSETQ, per germline. The CDR3 loop is CASSLAPGLAGREQYF. In DNA form, the CDR3 reads TGCGCCAGCAGCTTGGCTCCAGGACTAGCGGGAAGAGAGCAGTACTTC.

The DNA for the CDR3 is TGTGCCAGCGGGACAGGGGTCAATCAGCCCCAGCATTTT. It specifies CASGTGVNQPQHF. The genes are TRBV6-5 and TRBJ1-5; 10 bases match TRBD1. This CDR3 contains 13 residues. Germline trimming cut 8 bases from V and 3 bases from J; bases unmatched to any gene: 1. The germline V gene encodes CDR1 MNHEY and CDR2 SVGAGI.

The rearrangement joins TRBV11-3 to TRBJ2-1; TRBD2 matches at 7 bases. CDR1 is SGHNT and CDR2 is YENEEA in the germline V gene. The trim removed 5 bases at V and 5 bases at J, leaving 6 bases unmatched. The CDR3 contains 14 residues. The DNA of the CDR3 is TGTGCCAGCAGCCAAACTAGCGAGCACAATGAGCAGTTCTTC. It translates to CASSQTSEHNEQFF.

Worth noting for this clone: The same CDR3 is also encoded by other DNA sequences in this sample. The chain uses TRBV10-3 and TRBJ2-5, with D possibly TRBD1 on 6 matching bases. Trimming took 3 bases from V and 5 from J, leaving 10 bases between them. The CDR3 runs 13 residues. CDR1 and CDR2 (germline): ENHRY, SYGVKD. DNA for the CDR3: TGTGCCATCAGTGACACAGGGCAGGAGACCCAGTACTTC. Its translation is CAISDTGQETQYF.

V gene TRBV6-1 combines with J gene TRBJ2-7, with TRBD1 matching 10 bases. The V and J ends lost 4 bases and 7 bases, in that order; junction bases with no gene match: 19. The CDR3 loop spans 18 amino acids. Germline loops: CDR1 MNHNS, CDR2 SASEGT. As DNA, the CDR3 is TGTGCCAGCAGTGCACATGGGACAGGGGACCCCCGATACGAAGAGCAGTACTTC. Its protein is CASSAHGTGDPRYEEQYF.